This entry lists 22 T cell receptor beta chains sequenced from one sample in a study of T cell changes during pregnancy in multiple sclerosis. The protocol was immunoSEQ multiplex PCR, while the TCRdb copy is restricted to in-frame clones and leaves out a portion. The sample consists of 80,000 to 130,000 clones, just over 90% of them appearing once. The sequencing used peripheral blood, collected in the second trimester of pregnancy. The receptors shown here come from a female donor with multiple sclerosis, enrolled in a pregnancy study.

The CDR3 region has the DNA TGTGCCAGCGATGGAGCTGGCGTGCCCCAGCATTTT. Encoded protein: CASDGAGVPQHF. This rearrangement joins TRBV28 to TRBJ1-5; D is uncertain. The germline V gene encodes CDR1 MDHEN and CDR2 SYDVKM. The CDR3 loop spans 12 amino acids. V shed 8 bases and J shed 9 bases, with 14 bases lying between them. Full variable domain (remainder filled in from reference TRBV28 and TRBJ1-5): DVKVTQSSRYLVKRTGEKVFLECVQDMDHENMFWYRQDPGLGLRLIYFSYDVKMKEKGDIPEGYSVSREKKERFSLILESASTNQTSMYLCASDGAGVPQHFGDGTRLSIL.

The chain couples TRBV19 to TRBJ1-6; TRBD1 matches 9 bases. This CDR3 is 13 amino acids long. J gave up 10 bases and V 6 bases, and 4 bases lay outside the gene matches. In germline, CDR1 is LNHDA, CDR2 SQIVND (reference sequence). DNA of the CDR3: TGTGCCAGTAGGGACAGGGGAGGATCACCCCTCCACTTT. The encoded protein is CASRDRGGSPLHF.

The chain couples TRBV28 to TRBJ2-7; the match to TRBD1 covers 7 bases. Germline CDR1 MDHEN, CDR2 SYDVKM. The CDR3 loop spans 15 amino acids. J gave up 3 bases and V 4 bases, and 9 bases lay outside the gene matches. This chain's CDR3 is CASSSTRGQNYEQYF. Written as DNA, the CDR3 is TGTGCCAGCAGTTCCACGAGGGGGCAGAACTACGAGCAGTACTTC.

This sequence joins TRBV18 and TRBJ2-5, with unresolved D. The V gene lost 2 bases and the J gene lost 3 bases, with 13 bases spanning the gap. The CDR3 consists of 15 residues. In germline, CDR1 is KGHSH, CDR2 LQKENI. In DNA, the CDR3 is TGTGCCAGCTCACCATCCCAACTTATTAAAGAGACCCAGTACTTC. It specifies CASSPSQLIKETQYF. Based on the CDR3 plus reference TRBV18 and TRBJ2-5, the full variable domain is NAGVMQNPRHLVRRRGQEARLRCSPMKGHSHVYWYRQLPEEGLKFMVYLQKENIIDESGMPKERFSAEFPKEGPSILRIQQVVRGDSAAYFCASSPSQLIKETQYFGPGTRLLVL.

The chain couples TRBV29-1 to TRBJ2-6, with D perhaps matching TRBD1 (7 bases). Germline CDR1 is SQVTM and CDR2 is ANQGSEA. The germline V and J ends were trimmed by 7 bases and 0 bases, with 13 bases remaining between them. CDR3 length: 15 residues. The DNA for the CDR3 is TGCAGCGCGGGGGACAGCCCCTCTGGGGCCAACGTCCTGACTTTC. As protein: CSAGDSPSGANVLTF.

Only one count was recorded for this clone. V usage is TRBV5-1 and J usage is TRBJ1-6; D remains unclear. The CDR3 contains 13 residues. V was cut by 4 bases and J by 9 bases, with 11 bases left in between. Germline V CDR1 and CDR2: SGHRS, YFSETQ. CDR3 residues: CASSTEGISPLHF. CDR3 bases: TGCGCCAGCAGCACCGAGGGCATTTCACCCCTCCACTTT.

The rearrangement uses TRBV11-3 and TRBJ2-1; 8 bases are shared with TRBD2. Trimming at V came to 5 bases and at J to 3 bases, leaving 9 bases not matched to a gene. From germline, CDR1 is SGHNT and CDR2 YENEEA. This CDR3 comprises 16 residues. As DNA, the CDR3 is TGTGCCAGCAGCCCCCGGGCTAGCGGGTACTACAATGAGCAGTTCTTC. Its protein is CASSPRASGYYNEQFF.

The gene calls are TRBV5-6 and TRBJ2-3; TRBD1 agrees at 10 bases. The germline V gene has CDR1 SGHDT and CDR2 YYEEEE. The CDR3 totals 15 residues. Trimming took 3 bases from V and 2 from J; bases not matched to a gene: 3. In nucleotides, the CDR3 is TGTGCCAGCAGCTCGGGACAGGGGCCCACAGATACGCAGTATTTT. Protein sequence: CASSSGQGPTDTQYF.

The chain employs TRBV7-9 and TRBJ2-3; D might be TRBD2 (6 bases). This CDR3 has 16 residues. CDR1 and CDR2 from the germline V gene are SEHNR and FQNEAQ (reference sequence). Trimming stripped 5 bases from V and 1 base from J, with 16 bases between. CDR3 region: CASSPRGRRGTDTQYF. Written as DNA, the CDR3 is TGTGCCAGCAGCCCTCGGGGGAGGCGGGGCACAGATACGCAGTATTTT.

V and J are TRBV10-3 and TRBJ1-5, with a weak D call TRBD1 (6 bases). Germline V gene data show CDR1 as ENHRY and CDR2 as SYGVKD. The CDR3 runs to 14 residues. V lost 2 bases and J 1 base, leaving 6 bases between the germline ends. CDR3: CAISETGSNQPQHF. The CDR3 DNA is TGTGCCATCAGTGAGACAGGGAGCAATCAGCCCCAGCATTTT.

The chain's CDR3 is CASSLLGGFYNEQFF. The CDR3 DNA reads as TGTGCCAGCAGCTTACTCGGCGGGTTTTACAATGAGCAGTTCTTC. V and J are TRBV11-2 and TRBJ2-1; TRBD2 might be the D (5 bases). V was trimmed by 2 bases and J by 4 bases, leaving 12 bases between them. The CDR3 length is 15 residues. The germline gives CDR1 SGHAT, CDR2 FQNNGV.

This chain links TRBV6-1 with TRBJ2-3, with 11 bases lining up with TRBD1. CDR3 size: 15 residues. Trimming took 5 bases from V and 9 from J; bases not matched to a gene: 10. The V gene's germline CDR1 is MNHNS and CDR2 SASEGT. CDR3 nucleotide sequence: TGTGCCAGCAGTTGGGACAGGGGGATCACCGGGACGCAGTATTTT. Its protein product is CASSWDRGITGTQYF.

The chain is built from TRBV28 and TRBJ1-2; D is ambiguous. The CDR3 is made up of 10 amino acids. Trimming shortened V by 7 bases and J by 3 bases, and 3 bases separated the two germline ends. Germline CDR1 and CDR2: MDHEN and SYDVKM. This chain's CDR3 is CASIDYGYTF. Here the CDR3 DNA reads TGTGCCAGCATAGACTATGGCTACACCTTC.

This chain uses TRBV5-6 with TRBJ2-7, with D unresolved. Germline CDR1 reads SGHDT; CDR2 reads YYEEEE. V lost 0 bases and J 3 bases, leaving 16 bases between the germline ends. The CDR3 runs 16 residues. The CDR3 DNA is TGTGCCAGCAGCTTGGCCTCCCAGGCCACCCACTACGAGCAGTACTTC. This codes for CASSLASQATHYEQYF.

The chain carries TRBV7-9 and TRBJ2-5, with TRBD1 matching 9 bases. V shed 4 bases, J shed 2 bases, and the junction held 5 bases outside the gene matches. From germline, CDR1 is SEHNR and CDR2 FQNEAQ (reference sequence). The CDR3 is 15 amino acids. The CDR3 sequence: CASSSYGQGQETQYF. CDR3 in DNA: TGTGCCAGCAGCTCTTACGGACAGGGGCAAGAGACCCAGTACTTC.

CDR3 sequence reads: CAISGFDREDYGYTF. The CDR3 DNA is TGTGCCATCAGTGGGTTCGACAGGGAAGACTATGGCTACACCTTC. The chain employs TRBV10-3 and TRBJ1-2; 7 bases fit TRBD1. J gave up 3 bases and V 4 bases, and 8 bases lay outside the gene matches. From germline, CDR1 is ENHRY and CDR2 SYGVKD. The CDR3 is made up of 15 amino acids.

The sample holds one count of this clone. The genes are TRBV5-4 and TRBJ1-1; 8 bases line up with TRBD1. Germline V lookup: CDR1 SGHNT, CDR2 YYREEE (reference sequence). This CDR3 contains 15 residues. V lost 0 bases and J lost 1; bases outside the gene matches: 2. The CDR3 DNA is TGTGCCAGCAGCTTGGACAGGGGGAGGAACACTGAAGCTTTCTTT. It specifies CASSLDRGRNTEAFF.

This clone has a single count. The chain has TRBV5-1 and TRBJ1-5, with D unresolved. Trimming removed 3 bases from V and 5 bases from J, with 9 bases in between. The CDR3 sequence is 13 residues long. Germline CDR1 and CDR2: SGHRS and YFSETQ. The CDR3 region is CASSYEADQPQHF. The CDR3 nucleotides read TGCGCCAGCAGCTACGAGGCAGATCAGCCCCAGCATTTT.

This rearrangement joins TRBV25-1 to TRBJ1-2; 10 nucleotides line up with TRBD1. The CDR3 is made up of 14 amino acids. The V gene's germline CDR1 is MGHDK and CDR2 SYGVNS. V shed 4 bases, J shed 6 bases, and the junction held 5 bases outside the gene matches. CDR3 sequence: CASSGQGAWDGYTF. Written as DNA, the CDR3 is TGTGCCAGCAGTGGACAGGGGGCTTGGGATGGCTACACCTTC.

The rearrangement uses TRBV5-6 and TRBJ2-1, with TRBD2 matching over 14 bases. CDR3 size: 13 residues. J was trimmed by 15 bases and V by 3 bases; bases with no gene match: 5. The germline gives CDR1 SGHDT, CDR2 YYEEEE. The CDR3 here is CASSWGTSGRRFF. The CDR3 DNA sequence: TGTGCCAGCAGCTGGGGGACTAGCGGGAGAAGGTTCTTC.

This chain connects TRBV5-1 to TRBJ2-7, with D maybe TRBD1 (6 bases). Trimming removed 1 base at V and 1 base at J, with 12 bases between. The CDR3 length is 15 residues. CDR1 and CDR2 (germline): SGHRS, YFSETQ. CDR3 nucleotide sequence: TGCGCCAGCAGCTTGAGTCTTGACAGGTCCTACGAGCAGTACTTC. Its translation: CASSLSLDRSYEQYF.

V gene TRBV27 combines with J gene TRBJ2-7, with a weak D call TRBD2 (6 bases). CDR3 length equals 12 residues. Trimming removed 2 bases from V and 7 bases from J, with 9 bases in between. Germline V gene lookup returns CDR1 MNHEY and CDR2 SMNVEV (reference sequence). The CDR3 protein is CASSLRAGEQYF. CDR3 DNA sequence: TGTGCCAGCAGTTTAAGGGCGGGGGAGCAGTACTTC.